The rows below give T cell receptor beta chains drawn from one sample of a study of control samples from healthy donors and cancer patients. Generated by immunoSEQ multiplex PCR, the TCRdb table keeps only in-frame clones and is missing some. The data show about 150,000 clones, with 93% seen just once and 2% to 2.5% held by the top ten. Sample: blood. The receptors derive from a man in his fifties in good health. CDR3s include the opening cysteine and the closing phenylalanine or tryptophan. D genes are given only for firm matches. Expanded clones get a size class; other rows say once, few or many, or leave the size out.

>TRBV10-1|.|.|TRBJ2-1
CASSEGWNEQFF
TGCGCCAGCAGTGAGGGGTGGAATGAGCAGTTCTTC
>TRBV11-2|.|.|TRBJ1-1
CASSLGVRGRSNTEAFF
TGTGCCAGCAGCTTAGGGGTCAGGGGACGCTCAAACACTGAAGCTTTCTTT
>TRBV7-3|TRBD1|.|TRBJ1-1
CASNLQGAGMNTEAFF
TGTGCCAGCAACCTACAGGGGGCAGGGATGAACACTGAAGCTTTCTTT
>TRBV6-2/TRBV6-3|TRBD2|.|TRBJ2-2
CASSYRTSGNSGELFF
TGTGCCAGCAGTTACCGGACTAGCGGGAACTCCGGGGAGCTGTTTTTT
>TRBV10-3|.|.|TRBJ1-2
CAISVGRATDGYTF
TGTGCCATCAGTGTTGGCAGGGCGACTGATGGCTACACCTTC
>TRBV24-1|.|.|TRBJ2-5
CATSDWTHKGETQYF
TGTGCCACCAGTGATTGGACACATAAGGGGGAGACCCAGTACTTC
>TRBV7-9|TRBD1|.|TRBJ2-7
CASSQSRTGVSHEQYF
TGTGCCAGCAGTCAGTCTCGGACAGGGGTTTCCCACGAGCAGTACTTC
>TRBV12-3/TRBV12-4|.|.|TRBJ2-2
CASSFGGTGELFF
TGTGCCAGCAGTTTTGGGGGCACCGGGGAGCTGTTTTTT
>TRBV30|.|.|TRBJ1-3
CAWSVWRGVSGNTIYF
TGTGCCTGGAGTGTATGGCGCGGCGTCTCTGGAAACACCATATATTTT
>TRBV6-4|.|.|TRBJ2-2
CASSVEITGELFF
TGTGCCAGCAGTGTTGAGATCACCGGGGAGCTGTTTTTT
>TRBV7-9|TRBD1|.|TRBJ1-1
CASRTGGVLNTEAFF
TGTGCCAGCAGGACAGGGGGGGTTTTGAACACTGAAGCTTTCTTT
>TRBV10-2|TRBD2|.|TRBJ2-3
CASRRLASTDTQYF
TGCGCCAGCAGACGACTAGCGAGCACAGATACGCAGTATTTT
>TRBV6-6|TRBD2|once|TRBJ2-1
CASSYGLAGGDNEQFF
TGTGCCAGCAGTTACGGACTAGCGGGAGGAGACAATGAGCAGTTCTTC
>TRBV3-1/TRBV3-2|.|once|TRBJ2-5
CASSPAAKETQYF
TGTGCCAGCAGCCCCGCGGCCAAAGAGACCCAGTACTTC
>TRBV7-9|TRBD2|.|TRBJ2-1
CASTTNGTANSGLAGFGYNEQFF
TGTGCCAGCACCACTAATGGGACAGCGAACAGTGGACTAGCGGGATTCGGTTACAATGAGCAGTTCTTC
>TRBV5-1|.|.|TRBJ2-1
CASSSGLPPNNEQFF
TGCGCCAGCAGCTCTGGACTACCCCCTAACAATGAGCAGTTCTTC
>TRBV7-9|.|.|TRBJ2-7
CASSLVAYEQYF
TGTGCCAGCAGCTTAGTAGCCTACGAGCAGTACTTC
>TRBV6-6|.|.|TRBJ2-1
CASSYTGPMNEQFF
TGTGCCAGCAGTTACACAGGGCCGATGAATGAGCAGTTCTTC
>TRBV6-5|.|.|TRBJ1-1
CARDRNTEAFF
TGTGCCCGTGACAGGAACACTGAAGCTTTCTTT
>TRBV6-5|.|.|TRBJ2-3
CASSKPPADTQYF
TGTGCCAGCAGTAAACCCCCGGCAGATACGCAGTATTTT
>TRBV3-1/TRBV3-2|.|.|TRBJ1-6
CASSPGGDSPLHF
TGTGCCAGCAGCCCCGGTGGTGATTCACCCCTCCACTTT
>TRBV11-3|.|.|TRBJ1-1
CASSLNGELPNTEAFF
TGTGCCAGCAGCCTTAATGGGGAGCTTCCTAACACTGAAGCTTTCTTT
>TRBV9|.|.|TRBJ2-3
CASGLAGTDTQYF
TGTGCCAGCGGGTTAGCGGGCACAGATACGCAGTATTTT
>TRBV28|TRBD1|few|TRBJ1-2
CASSLSGQGPLNYGYTF
TGTGCCAGCAGTTTATCGGGACAGGGTCCCTTAAACTATGGCTACACCTTC
>TRBV3-1/TRBV3-2|.|.|TRBJ2-6
CASSQAGANVLTF
TGTGCCAGCAGCCAGGCTGGGGCCAACGTCCTGACTTTC
>TRBV4-1|.|.|TRBJ1-5
CASSKELSNQPQHF
TGCGCCAGCAGCAAAGAACTTAGCAATCAGCCCCAGCATTTT
>TRBV10-3|.|.|TRBJ1-1
CAISDPAGYSTAFF
TGTGCCATCAGCGACCCCGCAGGGTACTCGACGGCTTTCTTT
>TRBV24-1|.|.|TRBJ2-7
CATMKGYEQYF
TGTGCCACCATGAAGGGTTACGAGCAGTACTTC
>TRBV7-9|TRBD1|.|TRBJ1-4
CASGRGTGEKLFF
TGTGCCAGCGGGCGTGGGACAGGGGAAAAACTGTTTTTT
>TRBV5-1|TRBD2|.|TRBJ2-7
CASSLDGGSYEQYF
TGCGCCAGCAGCTTGGACGGCGGGAGTTACGAGCAGTACTTC
>TRBV24-1|.|.|TRBJ1-5
CATSGLGQNQPQHF
TGTGCCACCAGTGGGCTCGGGCAGAATCAGCCCCAGCATTTT